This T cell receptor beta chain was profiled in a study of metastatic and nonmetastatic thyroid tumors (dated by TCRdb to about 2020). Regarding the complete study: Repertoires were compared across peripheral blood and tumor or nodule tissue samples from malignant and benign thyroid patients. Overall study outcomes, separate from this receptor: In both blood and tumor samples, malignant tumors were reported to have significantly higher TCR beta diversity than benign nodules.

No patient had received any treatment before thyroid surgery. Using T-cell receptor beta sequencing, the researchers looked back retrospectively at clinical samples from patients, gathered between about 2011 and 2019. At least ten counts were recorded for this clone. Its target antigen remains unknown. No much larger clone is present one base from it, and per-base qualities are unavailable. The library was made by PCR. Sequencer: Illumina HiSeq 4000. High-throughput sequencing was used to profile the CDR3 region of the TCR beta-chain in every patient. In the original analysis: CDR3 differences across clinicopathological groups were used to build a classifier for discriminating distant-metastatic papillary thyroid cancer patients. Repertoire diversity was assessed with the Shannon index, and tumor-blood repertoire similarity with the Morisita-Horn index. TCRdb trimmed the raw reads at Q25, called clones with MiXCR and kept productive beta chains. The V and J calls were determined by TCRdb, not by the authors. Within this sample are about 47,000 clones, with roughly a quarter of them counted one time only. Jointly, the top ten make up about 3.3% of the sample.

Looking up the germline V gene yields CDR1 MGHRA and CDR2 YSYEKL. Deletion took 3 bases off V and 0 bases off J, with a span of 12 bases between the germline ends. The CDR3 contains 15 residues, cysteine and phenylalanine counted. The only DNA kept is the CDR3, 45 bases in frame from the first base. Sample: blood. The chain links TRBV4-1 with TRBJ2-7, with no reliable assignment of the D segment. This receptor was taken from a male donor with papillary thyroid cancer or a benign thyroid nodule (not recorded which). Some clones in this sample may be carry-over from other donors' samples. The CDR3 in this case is CASSQSPGFSYEQYF. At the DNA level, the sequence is TGCGCCAGCAGCCAGAGTCCGGGCTTCTCCTACGAGCAGTACTTC.